These T cell receptor beta chains were read from a single sample in a study of shared T cell receptors in the human thymus. Repertoires were generated with immunoSEQ multiplex PCR, while TCRdb's copy carries only in-frame clones and drops some. The table includes 630,000 or so clones, approximately 87% detected once. These data were also filed under a second study, of human thymus T cells.

Source material: thymocytes. These TCRs come from a boy less than two years old with a congenital heart defect. The CDR3 runs from the conserved cysteine through the conserved F or W. Fields, in order: J gene, D gene, clone size, V gene, CDR3 protein, CDR3 DNA. D genes are given only for firm matches. Clone size is shown for a subset of rows, as once, few, many or a class of expanded clone.

>TRBJ2-2|TRBD2|.|TRBV10-3
CAINGWREGRNTGELFF
TGTGCCATCAACGGCTGGCGGGAGGGCCGAAACACCGGGGAGCTGTTTTTT
>TRBJ1-4|.|.|TRBV18
CASSSLVEEKLFF
TGTGCCAGCTCAAGCCTCGTCGAGGAAAAACTGTTTTTT
>TRBJ2-1|TRBD1|.|TRBV5-6
CASSYQESGTGGDYNEQFF
TGTGCCAGCAGCTACCAGGAATCCGGGACAGGGGGGGACTACAATGAGCAGTTCTTC
>TRBJ2-1|TRBD2|.|TRBV30
CAWSMTSKEQFF
TGTGCCTGGAGTATGACTAGCAAAGAGCAGTTCTTC
>TRBJ1-2|.|.|TRBV4-1
CASSQAVGTSDYGYTF
TGCGCCAGCAGCCAAGCCGTGGGGACATCGGACTATGGCTACACCTTC
>TRBJ2-1|.|.|TRBV30
CAWSGGGGYNEQFF
TGTGCCTGGAGTGGAGGGGGGGGCTACAATGAGCAGTTCTTC
>TRBJ2-5|.|.|TRBV2
CASSKNPGFGETQYF
TGTGCCAGCAGTAAAAACCCTGGGTTCGGGGAGACCCAGTACTTC
>TRBJ1-6|.|.|TRBV11-2
CASSFQGNSPLHF
TGTGCCAGCAGCTTCCAGGGAAATTCACCCCTCCACTTT
>TRBJ2-3|.|.|TRBV5-1
CASSLRGLPSSTDTQYF
TGCGCCAGCAGCCTACGGGGATTACCCTCGAGCACAGATACGCAGTATTTT
>TRBJ1-2|.|.|TRBV15
CATSRDHGLDYGYTF
TGTGCCACCAGCAGAGATCACGGACTGGACTATGGCTACACCTTC
>TRBJ1-1|TRBD1|.|TRBV6-1
CASSAPGQTPNEAFF
TGTGCCAGCAGTGCCCCGGGACAGACACCCAATGAAGCTTTCTTT
>TRBJ2-1|.|.|TRBV28
CASRSSRSSYNEQFF
TGTGCCAGCAGATCTAGCAGAAGCTCCTACAATGAGCAGTTCTTC
>TRBJ2-7|TRBD1|.|TRBV14
CASSLHRDRVYEQYF
TGTGCCAGCAGCTTACACCGGGACAGGGTCTACGAGCAGTACTTC
>TRBJ2-7|TRBD1|.|TRBV6-5
CASSYSIAGGYEQYF
TGTGCCAGCAGTTACTCGATCGCAGGGGGCTACGAGCAGTACTTC
>TRBJ2-1|TRBD2|.|TRBV13
CASSSDRVIAGGPYNEQFF
TGTGCCAGCAGCTCCGACAGGGTGATAGCGGGGGGTCCCTACAATGAGCAGTTCTTC
>TRBJ1-1|TRBD1|.|TRBV18
CASSPGTVKDTEAFF
TGTGCCAGCTCACCAGGGACAGTAAAGGACACTGAAGCTTTCTTT
>TRBJ2-1|.|.|TRBV13
CASSFPPGNEQFF
TGTGCCAGCAGCTTTCCTCCAGGAAATGAGCAGTTCTTC
>TRBJ1-1|.|.|TRBV10-1
CASKTSEAFF
TGCGCCAGCAAAACATCCGAAGCTTTCTTT
>TRBJ2-5|TRBD2|few|TRBV29-1
CSVGGGRTTQETQYF
TGCAGCGTTGGGGGCGGGAGGACCACCCAAGAGACCCAGTACTTC
>TRBJ2-7|TRBD2|.|TRBV6-4
CASSVVAGAPYEQYF
TGTGCCAGCAGTGTCGTAGCGGGAGCCCCCTACGAGCAGTACTTC
>TRBJ1-5|.|.|TRBV4-1
CASSQGGLRPQPQHF
TGCGCCAGCAGCCAAGGGGGCCTTCGTCCTCAGCCCCAGCATTTT
>TRBJ2-7|TRBD1|.|TRBV7-9
CASSASGGPYEQYF
TGTGCCAGCAGCGCCTCAGGGGGACCCTACGAGCAGTACTTC